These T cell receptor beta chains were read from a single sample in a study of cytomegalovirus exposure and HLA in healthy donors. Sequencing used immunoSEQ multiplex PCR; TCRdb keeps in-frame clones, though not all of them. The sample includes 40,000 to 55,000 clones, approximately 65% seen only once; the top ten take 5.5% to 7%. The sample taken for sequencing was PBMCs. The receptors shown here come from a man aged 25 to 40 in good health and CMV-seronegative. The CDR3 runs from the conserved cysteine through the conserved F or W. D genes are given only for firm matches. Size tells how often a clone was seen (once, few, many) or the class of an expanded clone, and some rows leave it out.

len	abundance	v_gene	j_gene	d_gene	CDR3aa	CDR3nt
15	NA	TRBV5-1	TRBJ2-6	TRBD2	CASVAGVTGANVLTF	TGCGCCAGCGTTGCGGGAGTGACAGGGGCCAACGTCCTGACTTTC
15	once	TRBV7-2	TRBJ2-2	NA	CASSSNPDLAGELFF	TGTGCCAGCAGTTCTAACCCAGACTTGGCCGGGGAGCTGTTTTTT
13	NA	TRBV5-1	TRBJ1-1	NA	CASSLDQGAEAFF	TGCGCCAGCAGCTTGGATCAAGGGGCTGAAGCTTTCTTT
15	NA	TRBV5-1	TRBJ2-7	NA	CASSRTAQENYEQYF	TGCGCCAGCAGCAGGACAGCCCAGGAAAACTACGAGCAGTACTTC
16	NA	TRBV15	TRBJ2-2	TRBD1	CATSRPGTGWTGELFF	TGTGCCACCAGCAGGCCCGGGACAGGGTGGACCGGGGAGCTGTTTTTT
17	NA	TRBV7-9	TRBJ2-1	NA	CASSFPRGRNSYNEQFF	TGTGCCAGCAGCTTTCCTCGGGGGAGGAACTCCTACAATGAGCAGTTCTTC
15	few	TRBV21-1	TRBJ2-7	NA	CASSKASGRAYEQYF	TGTGCCAGCAGCAAAGCTAGCGGGAGGGCCTACGAGCAGTACTTC
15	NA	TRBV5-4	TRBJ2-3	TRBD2	CASRDQRGSTDTQYF	TGTGCCAGCAGGGACCAGCGGGGAAGCACAGATACGCAGTATTTT
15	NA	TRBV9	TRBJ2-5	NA	CASSPNPQYQETQYF	TGTGCCAGCAGCCCAAACCCCCAGTACCAAGAGACCCAGTACTTC
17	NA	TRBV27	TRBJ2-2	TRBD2	CASSLPSGRSNTGELFF	TGTGCCAGCAGTTTGCCTAGCGGGAGATCGAACACCGGGGAGCTGTTTTTT
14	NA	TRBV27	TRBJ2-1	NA	CASSWAISYNEQFF	TGTGCCAGCAGTTGGGCGATCTCCTACAATGAGCAGTTCTTC
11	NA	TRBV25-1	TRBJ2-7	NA	CASSFLYEQYF	TGTGCCAGCAGTTTCCTCTACGAGCAGTACTTC
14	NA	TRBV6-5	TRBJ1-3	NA	CASSLGSSGNTIYF	TGTGCCAGCAGTTTGGGGAGCTCTGGAAACACCATATATTTT
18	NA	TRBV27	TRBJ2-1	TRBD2	CASSWTSGSTHSYNEQFF	TGTGCCAGCAGTTGGACTAGCGGGAGTACACACTCCTACAATGAGCAGTTCTTC
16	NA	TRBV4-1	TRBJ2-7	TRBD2	CASSQTPTSGTGEQYF	TGCGCCAGCAGCCAAACTCCCACTAGCGGGACCGGCGAGCAGTACTTC
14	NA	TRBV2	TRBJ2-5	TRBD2	CASSEGAGAETQYF	TGTGCCAGCAGTGAAGGGGCGGGAGCAGAGACCCAGTACTTC
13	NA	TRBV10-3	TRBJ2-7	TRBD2	CAIFGGGPYEQYF	TGTGCCATCTTCGGCGGGGGTCCCTACGAGCAGTACTTC
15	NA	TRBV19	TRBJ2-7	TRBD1	CASSIVPGQAYEQYF	TGTGCCAGTAGTATAGTCCCGGGACAGGCCTACGAGCAGTACTTC
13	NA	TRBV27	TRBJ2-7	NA	CASSVREDYEQYF	TGTGCCAGCAGTGTCAGGGAGGACTACGAGCAGTACTTC
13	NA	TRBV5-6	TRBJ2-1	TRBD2	CASSASHWTSEFF	TGTGCCAGCAGCGCGTCGCATTGGACTAGCGAGTTCTTC
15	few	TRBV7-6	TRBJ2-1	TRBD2	CASSLEGTSGNEQFF	TGTGCCAGCAGCTTAGAAGGGACTAGCGGCAATGAGCAGTTCTTC
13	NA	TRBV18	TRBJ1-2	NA	CASSLTETYGYTF	TGTGCCAGCTCACTCACAGAGACCTATGGCTACACCTTC
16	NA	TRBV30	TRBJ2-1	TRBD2	CAWGASGLSSYNEQFF	TGTGCCTGGGGGGCTAGCGGACTAAGCTCCTACAATGAGCAGTTCTTC
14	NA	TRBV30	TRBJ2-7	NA	CAWSEGSYSYEQYF	TGTGCCTGGAGTGAAGGGAGTTACTCCTACGAGCAGTACTTC
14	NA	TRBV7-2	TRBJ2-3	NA	CASSWNSPPDTQYF	TGTGCCAGCAGCTGGAACAGTCCCCCAGATACGCAGTATTTT
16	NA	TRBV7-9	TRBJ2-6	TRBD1	CASSFQGASGANVLTF	TGTGCCAGCAGCTTCCAGGGGGCTTCTGGGGCCAACGTCCTGACTTTC
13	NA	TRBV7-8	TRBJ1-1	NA	CASSLAIRTEAFF	TGTGCCAGCAGCTTAGCGATACGGACTGAAGCTTTCTTT
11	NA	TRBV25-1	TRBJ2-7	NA	CASSEGLAQYF	TGTGCCAGCAGTGAAGGGCTAGCGCAGTACTTC
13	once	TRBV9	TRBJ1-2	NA	CASSVKEGYGYTF	TGTGCCAGCAGCGTTAAGGAGGGCTATGGCTACACCTTC
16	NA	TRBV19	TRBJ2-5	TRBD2	CASSLEVPGGQETQYF	TGTGCCAGTAGTCTAGAGGTACCGGGAGGGCAAGAGACCCAGTACTTC
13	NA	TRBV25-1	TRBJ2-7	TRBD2	CASSPSGRDEQYF	TGTGCCAGCAGCCCCAGCGGGAGGGATGAGCAGTACTTC
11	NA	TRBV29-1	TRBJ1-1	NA	CSVARGSEAFF	TGCAGCGTTGCCAGGGGCTCTGAAGCTTTCTTT
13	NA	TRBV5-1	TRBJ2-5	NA	CASSLESGEPQYF	TGCGCCAGCAGCTTGGAGTCAGGGGAGCCCCAGTACTTC
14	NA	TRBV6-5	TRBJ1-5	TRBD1	CASSRDRDNQPQHF	TGTGCCAGCAGCCGGGACAGGGATAATCAGCCCCAGCATTTT
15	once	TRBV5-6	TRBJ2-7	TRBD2	CASSLRTSGPYEQYF	TGTGCCAGCAGCTTGAGGACTAGCGGCCCCTACGAGCAGTACTTC
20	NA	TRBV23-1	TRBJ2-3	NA	CASSQTNKDLRVASTDTQYF	TGCGCCAGCAGTCAGACCAACAAAGATCTCCGGGTGGCCTCCACAGATACGCAGTATTTT
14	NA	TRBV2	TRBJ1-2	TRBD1	CASSRTGFDYGYTF	TGTGCCAGCAGCCGGACAGGGTTCGACTATGGCTACACCTTC
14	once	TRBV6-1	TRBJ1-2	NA	CASTGTHPLYGYTF	TGTGCCAGCACCGGGACTCACCCCCTCTATGGCTACACCTTC